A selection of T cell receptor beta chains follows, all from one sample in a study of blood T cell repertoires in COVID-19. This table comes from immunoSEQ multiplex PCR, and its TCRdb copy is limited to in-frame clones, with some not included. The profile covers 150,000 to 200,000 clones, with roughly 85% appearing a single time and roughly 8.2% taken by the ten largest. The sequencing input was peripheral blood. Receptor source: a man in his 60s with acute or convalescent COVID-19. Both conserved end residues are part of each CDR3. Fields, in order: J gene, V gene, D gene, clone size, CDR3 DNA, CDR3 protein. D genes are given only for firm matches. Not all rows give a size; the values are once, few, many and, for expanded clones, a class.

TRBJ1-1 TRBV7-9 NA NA TGTGCCAGCAGCTTAGAGGGGGTCCGCGGTACTGAAGCTTTCTTT CASSLEGVRGTEAFF
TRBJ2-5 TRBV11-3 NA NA TGTGCCAGCAGCTCGGGGATCCAAGAGACCCAGTACTTC CASSSGIQETQYF
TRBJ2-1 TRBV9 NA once TGTGCCAGCAGCCCGGGGGCTAGCGGAAACAATGAGCAGTTCTTC CASSPGASGNNEQFF
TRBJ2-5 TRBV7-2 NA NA TGTGCCAGCTTGCTGGGGGGGGCTATTGAGACCCAGTACTTC CASLLGGAIETQYF
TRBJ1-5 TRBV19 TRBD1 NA TGTGCCAGTAGTAGACAGGGGGGCAATCAGCCCCAGCATTTT CASSRQGGNQPQHF
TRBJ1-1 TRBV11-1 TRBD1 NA TGTGCCAGCAGCCGGGACAGGGTGTATGGTGAAGCTTTCTTT CASSRDRVYGEAFF
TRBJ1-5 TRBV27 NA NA TGTGCCAGCAGTTTAATAGGGGTCAATCAGCCCCAGCATTTT CASSLIGVNQPQHF
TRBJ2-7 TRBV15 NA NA TGTGCCACCAGCAGAGGCAGACTCTACGAGCAGTACTTC CATSRGRLYEQYF
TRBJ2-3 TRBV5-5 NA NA TGTGCCAGCAGCGTCTCCACAGATACGCAGTATTTT CASSVSTDTQYF
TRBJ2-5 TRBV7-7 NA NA TGTGCCAGCACCAAAGGCTCCAGGGTAGAAGAGACCCAGTACTTC CASTKGSRVEETQYF
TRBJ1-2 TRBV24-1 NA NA TGTGCCACCAGTGATTCTGGCAGGGGCGGTGGCTACACCTTC CATSDSGRGGGYTF
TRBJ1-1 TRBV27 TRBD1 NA TGTGCCAGCAGTTTACAGGGGGCAGGGGTCCAAGCTTTCTTT CASSLQGAGVQAFF
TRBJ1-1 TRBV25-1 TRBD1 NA TGTGCCAGCAGTGTGGGACAGGGGGCGCTTACTGAAGCTTTCTTT CASSVGQGALTEAFF
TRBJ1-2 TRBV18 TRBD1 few TGTGCCAGCTCACCAAGCAACTTCCCGGGACAGGGGTATGGCTACACCTTC CASSPSNFPGQGYGYTF
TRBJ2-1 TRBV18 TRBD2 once TGTGCCAGCTCACAAAGTGCCGGGACTAGCGACAAGCAGTTCTTC CASSQSAGTSDKQFF
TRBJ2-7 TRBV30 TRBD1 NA TGTGCCTGGAGCCCGGGGACAGGGGTTAGCGACGAGCAGTACTTC CAWSPGTGVSDEQYF
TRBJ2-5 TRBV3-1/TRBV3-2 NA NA TGTGCCAGCAGCCAAGGACTCCAGGAGACCCAGTACTTC CASSQGLQETQYF
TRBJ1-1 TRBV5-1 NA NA TGCGCCAGCAGCTTGGGGTTCCGGGGAAGGAGGGCTGAAGCTTTCTTT CASSLGFRGRRAEAFF
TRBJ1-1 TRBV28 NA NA TGTGCCAGCAGTCGAGTTAATGCTTTCTTT CASSRVNAFF
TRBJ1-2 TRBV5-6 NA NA TGTGCCAGCAGCTCCGGGCTAACAAGGAGGTATGGCTACACCTTC CASSSGLTRRYGYTF
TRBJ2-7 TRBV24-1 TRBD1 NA TGTGCCACCAGTGACCCGGGACAGGACCCCTACGAGCAGTACTTC CATSDPGQDPYEQYF
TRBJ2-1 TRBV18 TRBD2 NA TGTGCCAGCTCCGCTGTAGGGACTAGCGGGAAAAATGAGCAGTTCTTC CASSAVGTSGKNEQFF
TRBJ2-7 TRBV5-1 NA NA TGCGCCAGCAGCTTGACCCCGGACAGTCGCTCCTACGAGCAGTACTTC CASSLTPDSRSYEQYF
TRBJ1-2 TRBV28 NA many TGTGCCAGCAGCCCCTATAAAAGCGGCTACACCTTC CASSPYKSGYTF
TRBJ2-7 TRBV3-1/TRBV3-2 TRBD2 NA TGTGCCAGCAGCCAAGCGGGGGGGGGCCGGGGCGAGCAGTACTTC CASSQAGGGRGEQYF
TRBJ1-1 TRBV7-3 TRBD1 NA TGTGCCAGCAGCCCGGACAGGGATTCTGAAGCTTTCTTT CASSPDRDSEAFF
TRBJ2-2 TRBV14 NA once TGTGCCAGCAGCCAGAACAGACCCCAGAACACCGGGGAGCTGTTTTTT CASSQNRPQNTGELFF
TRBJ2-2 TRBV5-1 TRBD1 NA TGCGCCAGCAGCTTAACCGGGACAGCGAACACCGGGGAGCTGTTTTTT CASSLTGTANTGELFF
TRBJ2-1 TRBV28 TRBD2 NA TGTGCCAGCACCTCCGGGGAGGGTCGAAAGTTCTTC CASTSGEGRKFF
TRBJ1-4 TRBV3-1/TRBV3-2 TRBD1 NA TGTGCCAGCAGCCCAGGAACAGGGGGATTTAATGAAAAACTGTTTTTT CASSPGTGGFNEKLFF